The clone carrying this T cell receptor beta chain was recorded only once. Antigen specificity is unknown. The record originates from a study of tumor-infiltrating lymphocytes in primary liver carcinoma. The wider study: All lesions had stage T1-T3 N0M0 and roughly 4 to 10 cm widths.

TCR beta cDNA was reverse-transcribed from roughly 520 ng of total RNA. The reaction used a constant-region primer and ProtoScript II reverse transcriptase. For TCR beta, libraries were produced by three nested multiplex PCR rounds using slightly modified ARM-PCR. TCRdb re-analysed the multiplex PCR reads in MiXCR, keeping a single row per CDR3 protein. The profile shows roughly 200,000 distinct CDR3 sequences, over 80% of them singletons. General observations from the study: Tumor region pairs overlapped more than did tumor-adjacent and tumor-blood pairs. A significantly higher top-250-clone fraction was found in tumors than in blood (p = 0.039).

Unsorted bulk tissue, about 18-32 mg of it, served as the source for co-extraction of RNA and DNA. Sample: tumor tissue from primary liver carcinoma. This receptor was taken from a man in his forties with primary liver carcinoma and hepatitis B virus infection.

For the CDR3, the DNA is TGTGCCAGCAACCATCTGGGGGAGACCCAGTACTTC. Its protein is CASNHLGETQYF. The genes are TRBV11-1 and TRBJ2-5, with D unresolved. Per germline, CDR1 SGHAT and CDR2 FQDESV (reference sequence). V was trimmed by 7 bases and J by 5 bases, leaving 11 bases between them. This CDR3 is 12 amino acids long.